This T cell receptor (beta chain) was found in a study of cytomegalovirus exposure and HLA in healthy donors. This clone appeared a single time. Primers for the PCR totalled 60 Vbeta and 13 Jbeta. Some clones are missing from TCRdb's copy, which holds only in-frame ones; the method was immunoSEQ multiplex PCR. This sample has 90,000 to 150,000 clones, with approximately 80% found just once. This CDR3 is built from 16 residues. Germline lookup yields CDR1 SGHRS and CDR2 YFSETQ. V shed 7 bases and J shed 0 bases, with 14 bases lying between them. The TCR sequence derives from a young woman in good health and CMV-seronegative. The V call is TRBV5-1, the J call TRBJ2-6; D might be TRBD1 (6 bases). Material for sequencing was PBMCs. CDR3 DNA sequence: TGCGCCAGCCGACAAGGGGACAACTCTGGGGCCAACGTCCTGACTTTC. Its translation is CASRQGDNSGANVLTF.